The clone carrying this T cell receptor beta chain was counted a few times. In the authors' workflow: Scientists estimated how many nucleated cells there were by amplifying reference gene primers. Repertoires were generated with immunoSEQ multiplex PCR, while TCRdb's copy carries only in-frame clones and drops some. The V and J calls and clone size come from that table; D and trimming were worked out from the DNA. The table includes about 170,000 clones, around nine tenths detected once. The data were taken from a study of blood T cell repertoires in COVID-19. The CDR3 has 13 amino acids. Germline-derived CDR1 and CDR2 are MGHDK and SYGVNS. V lost 7 bases to trimming and J lost 0 bases, with 10 bases between them.

Sequenced input: peripheral blood. V is TRBV25-1 and J is TRBJ2-7; maybe TRBD1 (6 bases). This receptor was obtained from a man aged 18 to 29 with active or convalescent COVID-19. DNA for the CDR3: TGTGCCAGCACCATAGGGGGCTCCTACGAGCAGTACGTC. Amino acid sequence: CASTIGGSYEQYV.